The 31 T cell receptor beta chains reported below all come from one sample, sequenced in a study of OX40 agonist ivuxolimab in advanced cancers. Profiling relied on immunoSEQ multiplex PCR, and the TCRdb table lists in-frame clones only, not all of them. The sample contains tens of thousands of clones, around nine tenths of which appear only once. The sequenced sample was CD4+ or CD8+ T cells sorted from blood, obtained in a trial of the OX40 agonist ivuxolimab. Receptors originate from an adult with an advanced solid tumor such as melanoma, head and neck, liver or kidney cancer.

This chain connects TRBV18 to TRBJ2-2, with TRBD1 as a possible D gene (5 bases). Germline assignment: CDR1 KGHSH and CDR2 LQKENI. This CDR3 region has 13 residues. Trimming pared 3 bases from V and 7 bases from J, leaving 9 bases between. CDR3 residues: CASSPGRDGELFF. The CDR3 DNA sequence: TGTGCCAGCTCACCCGGCAGGGACGGGGAGCTGTTTTTT.

V gene TRBV18 combines with J gene TRBJ1-4; D call uncertain. Trimming removed 2 bases at V and 0 bases at J, with 16 bases between. Germline CDR1 KGHSH, CDR2 LQKENI. The length of the CDR3 is 18 residues. This chain's CDR3 is CASSPAAKPRATNEKLFF. Here the CDR3 DNA reads TGTGCCAGCTCACCAGCGGCAAAACCGCGAGCAACTAATGAAAAACTGTTTTTT.

V usage is TRBV11-2 and J usage is TRBJ2-1, with D perhaps being TRBD1 or TRBD2 (5 bases each). The CDR3 runs 16 residues. Germline CDR1 is SGHAT and CDR2 is FQNNGV. V dropped 8 bases and J dropped 7 bases, with 24 bases sitting between them. CDR3: CASSLLGRGRTNEQFF. The CDR3 region has the DNA TGTGCCAGCTCCTTACTGGGTAGGGGACGGACAAATGAGCAGTTCTTC.

This chain uses TRBV6-5 with TRBJ1-2; TRBD1 is a possible D gene (5 bases). Deletions cut 5 bases from V and 8 bases from J, with 9 bases between. The CDR3 sequence is 11 residues long. From germline, CDR1 is MNHEY and CDR2 SVGAGI. CDR3 in amino acids: CASSNNRGYTF. CDR3 sequence (DNA): TGTGCCAGCAGTAATAACAGGGGCTACACCTTC.

This chain uses TRBV2 with TRBJ2-4, with D possibly TRBD1 on 6 matching bases. V lost 1 base and J lost 9, with 16 bases in between. CDR1 and CDR2 (germline): SNHLY, FYNNEI. The CDR3 loop spans 15 amino acids. CDR3 amino acids: CASSEEGDVQSIQYF. The CDR3, as DNA: TGTGCCAGCAGTGAAGAGGGGGACGTGCAAAGCATTCAGTACTTC.

The table lists this clone with a few counts. The chain couples TRBV6-5 to TRBJ1-1, with D hard to call. The CDR3 runs 13 residues. The germline V gene has CDR1 MNHEY and CDR2 SVGAGI. The V and J ends lost 3 bases and 3 bases respectively, with 8 bases between them. CDR3 nucleotides: TGTGCCAGCAGTTATGGTAAGGACACTGAAGCTTTCTTT. Translation gives CASSYGKDTEAFF.

The chain is built from TRBV18 and TRBJ2-3, with 7 bases lining up with TRBD2. Trimming took 1 base from V and 0 from J; bases not matched to a gene: 1. Germline V CDR1 and CDR2: KGHSH, LQKENI. This CDR3 comprises 15 residues. In DNA, the CDR3 is TGTGCCAGCTCACCACGGGGGGGAAGCACAGATACGCAGTATTTT. Residues: CASSPRGGSTDTQYF.

This clone was recorded only once. The DNA of the CDR3 is TGTGCCAGCAGCCAGGGCCAGCCCCAGCATTTT. Protein sequence: CASSQGQPQHF. The J gene is TRBJ1-5, the V gene TRBV6-1, with D possibly TRBD1 on 5 matching bases. The V gene's germline CDR1 is MNHNS and CDR2 SASEGT. This CDR3 contains 11 residues. V shed 6 bases and J shed 7 bases, with 7 bases lying between them.

The V and J genes are TRBV5-4 and TRBJ1-2, with TRBD1 as a possible D gene (5 bases). Trimming stripped 0 bases from V and 7 bases from J, with 16 bases between. The CDR3 consists of 15 residues. Germline assignment: CDR1 SGHNT and CDR2 YYREEE (reference sequence). The CDR3 loop is CASSLGGSAGRGYTF. In DNA form, the CDR3 reads TGTGCCAGCAGCTTGGGTGGCTCGGCGGGACGTGGCTACACCTTC.

As to this clone: A read error may produce the germline difference seen at one junction end. This chain links TRBV20-1 with TRBJ2-7; D possibly corresponds to TRBD2 (5 bases). The CDR3 totals 11 residues. The germline gives CDR1 DFQATT, CDR2 SNEGSKA (reference sequence). CDR3 sequence: CSATTGGRACF. DNA for the CDR3: TGCAGTGCGACCACCGGCGGGCGGGCGTGCTTC.

The V gene is TRBV12-5, the J gene TRBJ1-1; D remains unclear. V lost 3 bases and J 4 bases, leaving 9 bases between the germline ends. This CDR3 contains 13 residues. Germline V lookup: CDR1 LGHNT, CDR2 FRNRAP. CDR3 DNA: TGTGCTAGTGGTTTCTCACCTAGCACTGAAGCTTTCTTT. As protein: CASGFSPSTEAFF.

This clone was seen only once. The genes are TRBV19 and TRBJ1-3; unclear D gene. CDR1 and CDR2 (germline): LNHDA, SQIVND (reference sequence). The length of the CDR3 is 14 residues. V dropped 4 bases and J dropped 0 bases, with 7 bases sitting between them. CDR3 coding DNA: TGTGCCAGTAGTACGCGGCACTCTGGAAACACCATATATTTT. The encoded protein is CASSTRHSGNTIYF.

J is TRBJ2-6 and V is TRBV9; possibly TRBD2 for D (6 bases). There are 16 residues in the CDR3. Germline V gene sequence: CDR1 SGDLS, CDR2 YYNGEE. Trimming stripped 5 bases from V and 4 bases from J, with 16 bases between. Here the CDR3 reads CASSAVGAGGANVLTF. Written as DNA, the CDR3 is TGTGCCAGCAGTGCCGTTGGGGCGGGAGGGGCCAACGTCCTGACTTTC. Looking up the rest from reference TRBV9 and TRBJ2-6 gives the full variable domain: DSGVTQTPKHLITATGQRVTLRCSPRSGDLSVYWYQQSLDQGLQFLIQYYNGEERAKGNILERFSAQQFPDLHSELNLSSLELGDSALYFCASSAVGAGGANVLTFGAGSRLTVL.

This chain links TRBV9 with TRBJ2-1; D is possibly TRBD2 (7 bases). V gave up 0 bases and J gave up 5 bases, with 18 bases separating them. Germline CDR1 SGDLS, CDR2 YYNGEE. This CDR3 has 17 residues. In DNA form, the CDR3 reads TGTGCCAGCAGCGTAGTAGGGGGAGGGGCAGGGGACAATGAGCAGTTCTTC. This translates into CASSVVGGGAGDNEQFF.

For the CDR3, the DNA is TGTGCCAGCAGTGCGAACACCGGGGAGCTGTTTTTT. Translation gives CASSANTGELFF. V usage is TRBV28 and J usage is TRBJ2-2; D unresolved. CDR3 length equals 12 residues. V shed 5 bases and J shed 0 bases, with 1 base lying between them. Per the germline V gene, CDR1 is MDHEN and CDR2 is SYDVKM.

The gene calls are TRBV7-2 and TRBJ1-1; weak D call: TRBD1 (6 bases). This CDR3 has 14 amino acids. V lost 6 bases and J 4 bases, leaving 15 bases between the germline ends. CDR1 is SGHTA, CDR2 FQGNSA, per germline. Here the CDR3 reads CASRSGGQSTEAFF. CDR3 bases: TGTGCCAGCAGGTCTGGCGGACAGTCCACTGAAGCTTTCTTT. The full variable domain, completed using reference TRBV7-2 and TRBJ1-1, is GAGVSQSPSNKVTEKGKDVELRCDPISGHTALYWYRQSLGQGLEFLIYFQGNSAPDKSGLPSDRFSAERTGGSVSTLTIQRTQQEDSAVYLCASRSGGQSTEAFFGQGTRLTVV.

The chain has TRBV4-1 and TRBJ2-6; D is unclear. The CDR3 spans 16 residues. The V end lost 1 base, the J end lost 4 bases, and 11 bases lay between the germline ends. Germline-derived CDR1 and CDR2 are MGHRA and YSYEKL. CDR3 sequence: CASSQGLGTGANVLTF. The CDR3 nucleotides read TGCGCCAGCAGCCAAGGATTGGGAACCGGGGCCAACGTCCTGACTTTC.

V usage is TRBV7-2 and J usage is TRBJ1-2; 10 nucleotides match TRBD1. Germline CDR1 SGHTA, CDR2 FQGNSA. The CDR3 loop spans 14 amino acids. Trimming at V came to 1 base and at J to 7 bases, leaving 3 bases not matched to a gene. The chain's CDR3 is CASSLGGQGIGYTF. DNA of the CDR3: TGTGCCAGCAGCTTAGGGGGACAGGGGATTGGCTACACCTTC.

V is TRBV15 and J is TRBJ1-1; D perhaps matches TRBD1 (5 bases). The CDR3 sequence is 13 residues long. V was trimmed by 0 bases and J by 13 bases, leaving 15 bases between them. Germline lookup yields CDR1 LNHNV and CDR2 YYDKDF (reference sequence). The CDR3: CATSRDRALGGFF. In nucleotides, the CDR3 is TGTGCCACCAGCAGAGACAGGGCCCTGGGGGGTTTCTTT.

This clone turned up a few times. The rearrangement joins TRBV18 to TRBJ1-5, with 9 positions matching TRBD1. V was pared by 6 bases and J by 6 bases, with 12 bases of the junction left unmatched. CDR1 is KGHSH, CDR2 LQKENI, per germline. The CDR3 is made up of 16 amino acids. The CDR3 nucleotides read TGTGCCAGCTCGCTACAGGGGGCTGATTTAGGTCAGCCCCAGCATTTT. Encoded protein: CASSLQGADLGQPQHF. Full variable domain (missing parts from reference TRBV18 and TRBJ1-5): NAGVMQNPRHLVRRRGQEARLRCSPMKGHSHVYWYRQLPEEGLKFMVYLQKENIIDESGMPKERFSAEFPKEGPSILRIQQVVRGDSAAYFCASSLQGADLGQPQHFGDGTRLSIL.

The rearrangement joins TRBV11-2 to TRBJ1-5; 10 nucleotides match TRBD1. V dropped 5 bases and J dropped 3; count of bases not matched to a gene: 4. The V gene's germline CDR1 is SGHAT and CDR2 FQNNGV. This CDR3 contains 15 residues. CDR3 nucleotides: TGTGCCAGCAGCGCCGACAGGGGGCCCAATCAGCCCCAGCATTTT. It encodes CASSADRGPNQPQHF.

The chain uses TRBV10-3 and TRBJ1-2; the D is unclear. This CDR3 is 12 amino acids long. Trimming shortened V by 2 bases and J by 2 bases, and 3 bases separated the two germline ends. The germline V gene encodes CDR1 ENHRY and CDR2 SYGVKD. The CDR3 region is CAISEGNYGYTF. CDR3 nucleotide sequence: TGTGCCATCAGTGAGGGGAACTATGGCTACACCTTC.

The genes are TRBV4-1 and TRBJ1-4, with TRBD1 as a possible D gene (5 bases). This CDR3 is built from 17 residues. V was shortened by 0 bases and J by 3 bases, with 14 bases between the two germline ends. CDR1 is MGHRA, CDR2 YSYEKL, per germline. CDR3 coding DNA: TGCGCCAGCAGCCAAGAGTGGGGGGTAGTAGCTAATGAAAAACTGTTTTTT. This sequence encodes CASSQEWGVVANEKLFF.

V usage is TRBV7-9 and J usage is TRBJ2-2; D tentatively reads TRBD1 or TRBD2 (5 bases each). The CDR3 consists of 16 residues. The germline V and J ends were trimmed by 2 bases and 4 bases, with 14 bases remaining between them. Germline V gene lookup returns CDR1 SEHNR and CDR2 FQNEAQ (reference sequence). DNA for the CDR3: TGTGCCAGCAGCTTATGGTCAGGGAGTGGCACCGGGGAGCTGTTTTTT. Translation: CASSLWSGSGTGELFF.

CDR3 nucleotides: TGTGCCAGCAGCTTATCGGGGGGGATGAATACGCAGTATTTT. Translated: CASSLSGGMNTQYF. This chain links TRBV7-2 with TRBJ2-3; 8 nucleotides line up with TRBD2. From germline, CDR1 is SGHTA and CDR2 FQGNSA. The CDR3 has 14 amino acids. With V trimmed by 2 bases and J by 7 bases, 5 bases remained unmatched. Supplemented by reference TRBV7-2 and TRBJ2-3, the full variable domain reads GAGVSQSPSNKVTEKGKDVELRCDPISGHTALYWYRQSLGQGLEFLIYFQGNSAPDKSGLPSDRFSAERTGGSVSTLTIQRTQQEDSAVYLCASSLSGGMNTQYFGPGTRLTVL.

The J gene is TRBJ2-1, the V gene TRBV4-1; 9 bases line up with TRBD2. CDR1 is MGHRA, CDR2 YSYEKL, per germline. The CDR3 covers 16 residues. The V and J ends lost 3 bases and 6 bases, in that order; junction bases with no gene match: 9. In DNA, the CDR3 is TGCGCCAGCAGCCAGTCATTAGCGGGGGCTACCAATGAGCAGTTCTTC. This encodes CASSQSLAGATNEQFF.

This chain joins TRBV5-8 and TRBJ2-1; tentatively, D is TRBD2 (5 bases). The CDR3 is 16 amino acids. Trimming pared 0 bases from V and 7 bases from J, leaving 17 bases between. Germline loops: CDR1 SGHTS, CDR2 YDEGEE. CDR3 in amino acids: CASSLGEGRIGNEQFF. The CDR3 DNA reads as TGTGCCAGCAGCTTGGGCGAGGGAAGGATCGGTAATGAGCAGTTCTTC.

The gene calls are TRBV27 and TRBJ2-4, with 8 bases matching TRBD1. CDR1 MNHEY and CDR2 SMNVEV come from the germline V gene (reference sequence). V lost 5 bases, J lost 2 bases, and 8 bases stayed unmatched. This CDR3 is 16 amino acids long. CDR3 residues: CASSPDRDVTKNIQYF. The CDR3 DNA reads as TGTGCCAGCAGTCCGGACAGGGACGTAACCAAAAACATTCAGTACTTC.

The chain joins TRBV6-4 to TRBJ2-6; weak D call: TRBD2 (5 bases). This CDR3 comprises 17 residues. V lost 7 bases and J lost 0, with 16 bases in between. Germline V gene data show CDR1 as MRHNA and CDR2 as SNTAGT. CDR3 region: CASTAEARRSGANVLTF. The DNA for the CDR3 is TGTGCCAGCACGGCGGAGGCCCGACGCTCTGGGGCCAACGTCCTGACTTTC.

The CDR3: CASSMGQYNEKLFF. The CDR3 DNA reads TGTGCCAGCAGCATGGGACAGTATAATGAAAAACTGTTTTTT. The gene calls are TRBV28 and TRBJ1-4; 7 bases fit TRBD1. With V trimmed by 6 bases and J by 4 bases, 5 bases remained unmatched. Germline loops: CDR1 MDHEN, CDR2 SYDVKM. This CDR3 contains 14 residues. Together with reference TRBV28 and TRBJ1-4, the CDR3 gives the full variable domain: DVKVTQSSRYLVKRTGEKVFLECVQDMDHENMFWYRQDPGLGLRLIYFSYDVKMKEKGDIPEGYSVSREKKERFSLILESASTNQTSMYLCASSMGQYNEKLFFGSGTQLSVL.

The DNA for the CDR3 is TGTGCCAGCAGTTTATCGGGAAACATTCAGTACTTC. This encodes CASSLSGNIQYF. The V and J genes are TRBV28 and TRBJ2-4; no definite D call. V dropped 1 base and J dropped 6 bases, with 4 bases sitting between them. This CDR3 comprises 12 residues. Germline V gene data show CDR1 as MDHEN and CDR2 as SYDVKM.